This TCR beta chain emerged from a study of blood T cell repertoires in COVID-19. The method was immunoSEQ multiplex PCR; TCRdb's version includes in-frame clones alone and lacks a portion of them. The sample records roughly 520,000 clones, around 89% being singletons. After removal of 0 bases from V and 2 bases from J, the junction contained 8 bases not matched to a gene. Germline CDR1 SGHRS, CDR2 YFSETQ. The CDR3 sequence is 17 residues long. The sequence was collected from a woman between 35 and 50 years old who had recovered from COVID-19. The chain couples TRBV5-1 to TRBJ2-1; TRBD2 agrees at 7 bases. Specimen: PBMCs or T cells enriched from blood (not recorded which). The CDR3 DNA reads TGCGCCAGCAGCTTGGCCGTAGGGGAGGGCCCCTACAATGAGCAGTTCTTC. Protein sequence: CASSLAVGEGPYNEQFF. Looking up the rest from reference TRBV5-1 and TRBJ2-1 gives the full variable domain: KAGVTQTPRYLIKTRGQQVTLSCSPISGHRSVSWYQQTPGQGLQFLFEYFSETQRNKGNFPGRFSGRQFSNSRSEMNVSTLELGDSALYLCASSLAVGEGPYNEQFFGPGTRLTVL.